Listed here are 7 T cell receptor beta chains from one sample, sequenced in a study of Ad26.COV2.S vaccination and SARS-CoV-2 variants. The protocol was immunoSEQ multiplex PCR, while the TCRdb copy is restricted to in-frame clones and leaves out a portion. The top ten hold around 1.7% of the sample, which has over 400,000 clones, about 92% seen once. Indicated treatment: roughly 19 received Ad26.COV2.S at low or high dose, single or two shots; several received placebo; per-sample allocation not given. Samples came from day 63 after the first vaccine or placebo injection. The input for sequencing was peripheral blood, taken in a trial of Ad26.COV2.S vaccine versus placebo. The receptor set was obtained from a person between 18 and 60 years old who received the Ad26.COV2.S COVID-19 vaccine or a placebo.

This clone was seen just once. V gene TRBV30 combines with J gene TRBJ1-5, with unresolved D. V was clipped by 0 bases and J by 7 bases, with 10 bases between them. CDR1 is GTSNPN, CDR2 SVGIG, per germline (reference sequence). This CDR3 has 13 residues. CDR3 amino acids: CAWSVLGNQPQHF. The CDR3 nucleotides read TGTGCCTGGAGTGTACTGGGTAACCAGCCCCAGCATTTT.

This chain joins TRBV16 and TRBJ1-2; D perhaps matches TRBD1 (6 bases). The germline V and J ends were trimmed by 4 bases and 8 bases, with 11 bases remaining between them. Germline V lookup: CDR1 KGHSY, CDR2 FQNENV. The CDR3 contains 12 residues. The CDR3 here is CASSRGARGYTF. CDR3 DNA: TGTGCCAGCAGCCGGGGGGCGCGAGGCTACACCTTC.

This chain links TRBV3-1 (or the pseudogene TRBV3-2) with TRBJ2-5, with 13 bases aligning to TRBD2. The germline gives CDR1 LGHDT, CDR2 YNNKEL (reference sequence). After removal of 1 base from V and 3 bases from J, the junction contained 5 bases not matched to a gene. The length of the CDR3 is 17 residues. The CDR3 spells CASSQGLAGGSEETQYF. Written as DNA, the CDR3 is TGTGCCAGCAGCCAAGGACTAGCGGGGGGATCGGAAGAGACCCAGTACTTC.

This chain's CDR3 is CASSLGRLVSSKEKLFF. Here the CDR3 DNA reads TGTGCCAGCAGCTTAGGACGCTTGGTCTCCTCCAAGGAAAAACTGTTTTTT. The chain links TRBV7-8 to TRBJ1-4, with D hard to call. The CDR3 covers 17 residues. Germline V gene data show CDR1 as SGHVS and CDR2 as FQNEAQ. V lost 1 base, J lost 8 bases, and 20 bases lay in between.

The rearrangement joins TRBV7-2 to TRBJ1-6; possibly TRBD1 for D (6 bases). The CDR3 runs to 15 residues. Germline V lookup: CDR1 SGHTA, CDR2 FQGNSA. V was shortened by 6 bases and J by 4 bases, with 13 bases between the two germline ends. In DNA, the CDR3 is TGTGCCAGCAGGGCTGACAGGAGTTATAATTCACCCCTCCACTTT. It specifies CASRADRSYNSPLHF.

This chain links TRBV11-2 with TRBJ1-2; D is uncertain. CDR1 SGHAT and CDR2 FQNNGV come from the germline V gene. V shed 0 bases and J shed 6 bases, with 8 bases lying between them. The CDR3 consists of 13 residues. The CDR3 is CASSLDSRDGYTF. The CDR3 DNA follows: TGTGCCAGCAGCTTAGATAGTAGGGATGGCTACACCTTC.

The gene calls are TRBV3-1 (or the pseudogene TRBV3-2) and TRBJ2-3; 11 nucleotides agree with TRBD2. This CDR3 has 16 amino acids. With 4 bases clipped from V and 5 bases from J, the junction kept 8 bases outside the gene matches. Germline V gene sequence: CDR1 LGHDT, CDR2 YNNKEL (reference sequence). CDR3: CASSPLSGGARDTQYF. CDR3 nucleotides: TGTGCCAGCAGCCCTCTTAGCGGGGGGGCGCGAGATACGCAGTATTTT.